This T cell receptor beta chain was profiled in a study of early T cells in non-severe SARS-CoV-2 infection. This clonotype was observed a handful of times. The ends were cut back, 3 bases at V and 7 bases at J, with 16 bases in the middle. CDR3 length: 16 amino acids. CDR1 is KGHSH and CDR2 is LQKENI in the germline V gene. The library protocol tagged individual cDNA molecules with unique molecular identifiers. TCRdb reprocessed the 5' RACE reads via MiXCR and lists one record per CDR3 protein. In the table there are roughly 120,000 distinct CDR3 sequences, about 15% of which are singletons. The rearrangement joins TRBV18 to TRBJ1-6; TRBD1 is a possible D gene (5 bases). The specimen was whole blood. The TCR comes from an adult who was a healthcare worker with PCR-confirmed SARS-CoV-2 infection or an uninfected control (not recorded which). The chain's CDR3 is CASSPAQRGMNSPLHF. CDR3 nucleotides: TGTGCCAGCTCACCGGCACAAAGGGGAATGAATTCACCCCTCCACTTT.